One and the same sample provided the 20 T cell receptor beta chains below, sequenced in a study of identifying expanded T cells in peripheral blood. Only in-frame clones appear in the TCRdb table, and some are missing; sequencing was by immunoSEQ multiplex PCR. The data show about 78,000 clones, around four fifths seen once. Material for sequencing was blood. The receptors derive from a person aged 18 to 69 in good health.

The gene calls are TRBV19 and TRBJ2-3, with a tentative D call TRBD2 (5 bases). Germline CDR1 reads LNHDA; CDR2 reads SQIVND (reference sequence). The CDR3 length is 15 residues. Trimming took 3 bases from V and 0 from J, leaving 10 bases between them. For the CDR3, the DNA is TGTGCCAGTAGTATGGGAGAGACTAGCACAGATACGCAGTATTTT. Amino acid sequence: CASSMGETSTDTQYF.

Comments on this clone: Other DNA sequences of this sample code for an identical CDR3. The chain recombines TRBV10-3 with TRBJ2-4, with D perhaps matching TRBD1 or TRBD2 (5 bases each). This CDR3 is 13 amino acids long. Germline CDR1 is ENHRY and CDR2 is SYGVKD. Trimming removed 0 bases at V and 5 bases at J, with 5 bases between. In DNA form, the CDR3 reads TGTGCCATCAGTGAGTCGGGGGAAAACATTCAGTACTTC. Translating gives CAISESGENIQYF.

The CDR3 bases are TGTGCCAGCAGCCAAACTTATTCAGATACGCAGTATTTT. Its translation is CASSQTYSDTQYF. The V call is TRBV5-6, the J call TRBJ2-3; D gene unclear. This CDR3 region has 13 residues. V dropped 4 bases and J dropped 4 bases, with 10 bases sitting between them. Germline V gives CDR1 SGHDT, CDR2 YYEEEE.

The CDR3 protein is CASSWTSGPYEQYF. CDR3 in DNA: TGTGCCAGCAGCTGGACTAGCGGTCCCTACGAGCAGTACTTC. The rearrangement uses TRBV6-1 and TRBJ2-7; 10 bases agree with TRBD2. The CDR3 has 14 residues. Germline V gives CDR1 MNHNS, CDR2 SASEGT. Losses at the gene ends were 6 bases for V and 2 bases for J; bases not matched to a gene: 4.

The rearrangement links TRBV13 to TRBJ1-2, with TRBD1 matching 9 bases. Germline loops: CDR1 PRHDT, CDR2 FYEKMQ (reference sequence). J gave up 6 bases and V 3 bases, and 5 bases lay outside the gene matches. The length of the CDR3 is 14 residues. CDR3 sequence: CASSFPDRGHGYTF. For the CDR3, the DNA is TGTGCCAGCAGCTTCCCGGACAGGGGCCATGGCTACACCTTC.

The chain combines TRBV9 with TRBJ1-4, with D unclear. Germline V gene sequence: CDR1 SGDLS, CDR2 YYNGEE. The CDR3 consists of 15 residues. The V end lost 0 bases, the J end lost 0 bases, and 6 bases lay between the germline ends. CDR3 DNA: TGTGCCAGCAGCGTAGGTTCGACAACTAATGAAAAACTGTTTTTT. Amino acid sequence: CASSVGSTTNEKLFF.

As regards this clone: The same CDR3 can be traced to other DNA sequences in this sample. The rearrangement links TRBV20-1 to TRBJ2-6; D gene uncertain. The length of the CDR3 is 11 residues. CDR1 and CDR2 (germline): DFQATT, SNEGSKA (reference sequence). With 5 bases removed from V and 4 bases from J, the gap between germline ends came to 3 bases. In DNA form, the CDR3 reads TGCAGTGCTTCCGGGGCCAACGTCCTGACTTTC. Its protein product is CSASGANVLTF.

The table lists this clone with a few counts. The gene calls are TRBV29-1 and TRBJ1-1; no clear D. This CDR3 has 13 residues. Trimming pared 6 bases from V and 1 base from J, leaving 12 bases between. The germline gives CDR1 SQVTM, CDR2 ANQGSEA. CDR3 amino acids: CSVRFEANTEAFF. CDR3 bases: TGCAGCGTCCGTTTCGAGGCGAACACTGAAGCTTTCTTT.

CDR3 nucleotides: TGTGCCAGCAGCTCCATAAGGGAGTGGGGGGAAGAGACCCAGTACTTC. Translation gives CASSSIREWGEETQYF. This chain connects TRBV13 to TRBJ2-5; D may be TRBD2 (6 bases). The ends were cut back, 4 bases at V and 3 bases at J, with 18 bases in the middle. The CDR3 has 16 residues. Germline V lookup: CDR1 PRHDT, CDR2 FYEKMQ (reference sequence).

This clone occurred once. The rearrangement links TRBV7-2 to TRBJ2-7; a possible D gene is TRBD2 (5 bases). Germline values: CDR1 SGHTA, CDR2 FQGNSA. This CDR3 comprises 15 residues. Trimming took 5 bases from V and 2 from J, leaving 16 bases between them. The CDR3 DNA follows: TGTGCCAGCAGCCTACTGGAGGTCGCGGCCTACGAGCAGTACTTC. It specifies CASSLLEVAAYEQYF.

This chain joins TRBV9 and TRBJ2-5; D is uncertain. Germline V gene sequence: CDR1 SGDLS, CDR2 YYNGEE. Deletions cut 0 bases from V and 5 bases from J, with 17 bases between. The length of the CDR3 is 16 residues. The CDR3 loop reads CASSVGGGQTRETQYF. The CDR3 bases are TGTGCCAGCAGCGTAGGCGGCGGCCAGACCAGGGAGACCCAGTACTTC.

This chain joins TRBV15 and TRBJ2-1; D not resolved. Germline assignment: CDR1 LNHNV and CDR2 YYDKDF (reference sequence). The CDR3 has 14 amino acids. The V and J ends lost 0 bases and 8 bases respectively, with 11 bases between them. CDR3 residues: CATSRDKNSYEQFF. CDR3 in DNA: TGTGCCACCAGCAGAGATAAGAACTCGTATGAGCAGTTCTTC.

The chain joins TRBV5-4 to TRBJ2-4; no clear D. CDR3 size: 15 residues. CDR1 is SGHNT and CDR2 is YYREEE in the germline V gene (reference sequence). The ends were cut back, 2 bases at V and 1 base at J, with 10 bases in the middle. CDR3 coding DNA: TGTGCCAGCAGCTTTAAAGGAGAGGCCAAAAACATTCAGTACTTC. Amino acids: CASSFKGEAKNIQYF. Full variable domain (remainder filled in from reference TRBV5-4 and TRBJ2-4): ETGVTQSPTHLIKTRGQQVTLRCSSQSGHNTVSWYQQALGQGPQFIFQYYREEENGRGNFPPRFSGLQFPNYSSELNVNALELDDSALYLCASSFKGEAKNIQYFGAGTRLSVL.

CDR3 nucleotides: TGTGCCAGCAGTTTGAGGCAGGGGGCGACCAGCTCCTACAATGAGCAGTTCTTC. Translating it yields CASSLRQGATSSYNEQFF. This chain links TRBV27 with TRBJ2-1; 8 nucleotides align to TRBD1. The CDR3 spans 18 residues. J lost 0 bases, V lost 3 bases, and 10 bases had no gene match. Germline loops: CDR1 MNHEY, CDR2 SMNVEV (reference sequence).

This rearrangement joins TRBV10-1 to TRBJ1-1; tentatively, D is TRBD1 (5 bases). Germline CDR1 reads WNHNN; CDR2 reads SYGVQD (reference sequence). V lost 11 bases, J lost 5 bases, and 15 bases lay in between. The CDR3 covers 12 residues. CDR3: CAARVGGTEAFF. The CDR3 nucleotides are TGCGCCGCAAGGGTGGGGGGGACTGAAGCTTTCTTT.

The V call is TRBV7-9, the J call TRBJ2-7; 10 nucleotides line up with TRBD1. Trimming at V came to 4 bases and at J to 2 bases, leaving 5 bases not matched to a gene. Looked up from germline, CDR1 is SEHNR and CDR2 is FQNEAQ (reference sequence). The CDR3 sequence is 15 residues long. Written as DNA, the CDR3 is TGTGCCAGCAGCTCCCGGGACAGGGGACCCTACGAGCAGTACTTC. It translates to CASSSRDRGPYEQYF.

The chain links TRBV6-5 to TRBJ2-3; the match to TRBD2 covers 12 bases. Trimming took 5 bases from V and 3 from J; bases not matched to a gene: 3. Germline V CDR1 and CDR2: MNHEY, SVGAGI. The CDR3 has 15 residues. The DNA of the CDR3 is TGTGCCAGCAGTCAAACTAGCGGGGGGACAGATACGCAGTATTTT. This sequence encodes CASSQTSGGTDTQYF.

This clone came up once. The CDR3 protein is CASSITSGSGELFF. Here the CDR3 DNA reads TGTGCCAGTAGTATAACTAGCGGGTCCGGGGAGCTGTTTTTT. This chain connects TRBV19 to TRBJ2-2; 9 nucleotides agree with TRBD2. CDR1 is LNHDA, CDR2 SQIVND, per germline (reference sequence). V trimming: 2 bases; J trimming: 6 bases; junction bases outside the gene matches: 1. The CDR3 runs to 14 residues.

This chain connects TRBV5-6 to TRBJ1-3, with TRBD1 identical over 10 bases. The CDR3 has 17 amino acids. Germline CDR1 is SGHDT and CDR2 is YYEEEE. J was trimmed by 4 bases and V by 4 bases; bases with no gene match: 11. The CDR3 is CASSERLGQGRGNTIYF. The CDR3 coding sequence is TGTGCCAGCAGCGAGCGCTTGGGACAGGGGAGAGGAAACACCATATATTTT.

This chain links TRBV2 with TRBJ1-2; D ambiguous. Trimming shortened V by 3 bases and J by 4 bases, and 12 bases separated the two germline ends. The CDR3 length is 14 residues. Germline loops: CDR1 SNHLY, CDR2 FYNNEI. The CDR3 here is CASSESPEPYGYTF. CDR3 coding DNA: TGTGCCAGCAGTGAGTCCCCTGAGCCCTATGGCTACACCTTC.